These 7 T cell receptor beta chains were sequenced from one sample in a study of shared clonotypes between healthy human individuals. Clones were read by immunoSEQ multiplex PCR, and TCRdb kept only the in-frame ones, dropping some. Among 450,000 to 500,000 clones listed, approximately 84% were seen once. The sequencing sample was made of PBMCs. The source of these receptors is a middle-aged woman in good health. Some clones in this sample may be carry-over from other donors' samples.

In its sample, this clone was seen a few times. This likely stems from a read error, as it lies one base from a far larger clone. J is TRBJ1-4 and V is TRBV28; 9 bases map to TRBD1. Germline assignment: CDR1 MDHEN and CDR2 SYDVKM. The CDR3 totals 12 residues. DNA of the CDR3: TGTGCCAGCAGGACAGGGGGTGAAGAACTGTTTTTT. It translates to CASRTGGEELFF.

This chain uses TRBV7-2 with TRBJ2-7; 11 nucleotides agree with TRBD2. CDR3 size: 15 residues. The germline CDR1 and CDR2 sequences are SGHTA and FQGNSA. V dropped 1 base and J dropped 4; count of bases not matched to a gene: 3. The DNA of the CDR3 is TGTGCCAGCAGCTTAGGACTAGCGGGAATATACGAGCAGTACTTC. Its translation is CASSLGLAGIYEQYF.

This clone was counted many times. Distinct nucleotide sequences in the sample also encode this CDR3. The chain uses TRBV2 and TRBJ2-7, with 9 nucleotides matching TRBD1. From germline, CDR1 is SNHLY and CDR2 FYNNEI. V dropped 4 bases and J dropped 0; count of bases not matched to a gene: 4. The CDR3 is made up of 15 amino acids. The CDR3 bases are TGTGCCAGCAGTGGGGACAGGGCGAGCTCCTACGAGCAGTACTTC. It is translated as CASSGDRASSYEQYF.

The gene calls are TRBV9 and TRBJ1-1; D not certain. The V end lost 4 bases, the J end lost 3 bases, and 13 bases lay between the germline ends. The CDR3 spans 14 residues. Germline CDR1 is SGDLS and CDR2 is YYNGEE. CDR3 amino acids: CASSFGVGDTEAFF. The CDR3, as DNA: TGTGCCAGCAGCTTCGGGGTTGGGGACACTGAAGCTTTCTTT.

The gene calls are TRBV6-4 and TRBJ2-7; D unclear. Germline CDR1 MRHNA, CDR2 SNTAGT. The CDR3 runs 14 residues. V lost 6 bases and J 3 bases, leaving 15 bases between the germline ends. The chain's CDR3 is CASRTRNYGYEQYF. Written as DNA, the CDR3 is TGTGCCAGCAGGACCAGGAACTACGGCTACGAGCAGTACTTC.

The rearrangement joins TRBV30 to TRBJ2-2, with D possibly called TRBD1 or TRBD2 (6 bases each). The V end lost 0 bases, the J end lost 5 bases, and 13 bases lay between the germline ends. The CDR3 contains 15 residues. CDR1 is GTSNPN, CDR2 SVGIG, per germline (reference sequence). CDR3 loop: CAWSVLGGGTGELFF. The CDR3 DNA sequence: TGTGCCTGGAGTGTACTCGGAGGGGGAACCGGGGAGCTGTTTTTT.

The rearrangement joins TRBV28 to TRBJ1-2, with D hard to call. With 7 bases removed from V and 5 bases from J, the gap between germline ends came to 17 bases. Germline V gives CDR1 MDHEN, CDR2 SYDVKM. There are 14 residues in the CDR3. The CDR3: CASKASLRVYGYTF. CDR3 in DNA: TGTGCCAGCAAGGCCTCCCTGAGAGTTTATGGCTACACCTTC.